The clone carrying this T cell receptor (beta chain) was counted a few times. Its antigen is undetermined. This record belongs to a study of CD8+ T cells in alopecia areata. Regarding the study as a whole: Normal skin contains resident alphabeta T cells, and these are also sequenced in scalp samples.

Following extraction, RNA underwent reverse transcription to cDNA, which served as the sequencing template. Data came from immunoSEQ multiplex PCR; TCRdb stores just in-frame clones and leaves some out. The data hold 160,000 or so clones, with 58% observed a single time. Treatment reported: oral pan-JAK inhibitor, 5-10 mg twice daily. Punch biopsies of lesional scalp, plus peripheral blood, were taken from alopecia areata patients. The sample consisted of CD4+ T cells sorted from blood, taken between weeks 55 and 70, from a patient treated with tofacitinib. The clonotype originates from a human donor with alopecia areata.

The CDR3 region has the DNA TGCGCCAGCAGCCCGGGACAGGGACCCTCCATTAGGGGCCAGTACTTC. Protein product: CASSPGQGPSIRGQYF. The gene calls are TRBV5-1 and TRBJ2-5; 9 bases map to TRBD1. The CDR3 has 16 residues. The germline CDR1 and CDR2 sequences are SGHRS and YFSETQ. With V trimmed by 4 bases and J by 10 bases, 17 bases remained unmatched.